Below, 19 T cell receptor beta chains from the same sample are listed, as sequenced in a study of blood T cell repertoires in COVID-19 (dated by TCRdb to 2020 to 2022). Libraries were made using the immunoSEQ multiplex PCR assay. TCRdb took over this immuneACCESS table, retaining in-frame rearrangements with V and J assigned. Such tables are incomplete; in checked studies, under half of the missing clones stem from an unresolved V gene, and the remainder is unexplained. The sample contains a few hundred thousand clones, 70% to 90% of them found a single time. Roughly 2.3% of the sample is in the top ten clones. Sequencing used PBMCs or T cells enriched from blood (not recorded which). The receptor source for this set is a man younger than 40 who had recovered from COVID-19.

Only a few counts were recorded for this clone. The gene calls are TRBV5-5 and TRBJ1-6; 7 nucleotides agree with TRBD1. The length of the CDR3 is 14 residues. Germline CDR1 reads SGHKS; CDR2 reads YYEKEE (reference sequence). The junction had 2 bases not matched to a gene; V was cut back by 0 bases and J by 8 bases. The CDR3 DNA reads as TGTGCCAGCAGCTTGGACAGGGGCCATTCACCCCTCCACTTT. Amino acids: CASSLDRGHSPLHF.

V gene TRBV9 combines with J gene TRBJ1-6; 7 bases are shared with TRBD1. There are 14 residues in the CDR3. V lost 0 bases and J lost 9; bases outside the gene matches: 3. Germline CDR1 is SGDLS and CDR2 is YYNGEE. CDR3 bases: TGTGCCAGCAGCGTAGGAGACAGGGCTTCACCCCTCCACTTT. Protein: CASSVGDRASPLHF.

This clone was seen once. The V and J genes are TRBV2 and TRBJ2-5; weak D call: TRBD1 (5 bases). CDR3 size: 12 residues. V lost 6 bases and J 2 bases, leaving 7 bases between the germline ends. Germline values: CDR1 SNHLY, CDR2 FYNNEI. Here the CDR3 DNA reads TGTGCCAGCAGGACAGAACAAGAGACCCAGTACTTC. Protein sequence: CASRTEQETQYF.

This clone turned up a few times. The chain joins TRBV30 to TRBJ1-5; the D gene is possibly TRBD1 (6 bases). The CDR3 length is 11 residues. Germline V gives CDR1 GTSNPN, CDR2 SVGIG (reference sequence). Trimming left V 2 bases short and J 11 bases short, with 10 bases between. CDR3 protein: CAWSFEGAQHF. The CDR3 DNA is TGTGCCTGGAGTTTTGAGGGGGCCCAGCATTTT.

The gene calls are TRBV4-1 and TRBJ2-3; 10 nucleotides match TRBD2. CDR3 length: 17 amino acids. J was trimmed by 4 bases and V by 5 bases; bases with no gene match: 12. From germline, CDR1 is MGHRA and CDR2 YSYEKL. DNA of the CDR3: TGCGCCAGCAGCTTGAAAGCGGGGGGGCGCATCGCAGATACGCAGTATTTT. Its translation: CASSLKAGGRIADTQYF.

The CDR3 spells CASSQGYLSGNQPQHF. In DNA, the CDR3 is TGCGCCAGCAGCCAAGGCTACCTTTCCGGCAATCAGCCCCAGCATTTT. The rearrangement uses TRBV4-1 and TRBJ1-5, with D hard to call. The CDR3 covers 16 residues. CDR1 is MGHRA, CDR2 YSYEKL, per germline. Trimming cost V 1 base and J 2 bases, with 12 bases left between them.

The CDR3 sequence is CASGSPPGQGFMNTEAFF. The CDR3 coding sequence is TGTGCCAGCGGATCTCCACCGGGACAGGGCTTCATGAACACTGAAGCTTTCTTT. The V gene is TRBV9, the J gene TRBJ1-1; 9 positions agree with TRBD1. CDR1 SGDLS and CDR2 YYNGEE come from the germline V gene. The CDR3 sequence is 18 residues long. The ends lost 7 bases at V and 0 bases at J; junction bases unmatched: 16.

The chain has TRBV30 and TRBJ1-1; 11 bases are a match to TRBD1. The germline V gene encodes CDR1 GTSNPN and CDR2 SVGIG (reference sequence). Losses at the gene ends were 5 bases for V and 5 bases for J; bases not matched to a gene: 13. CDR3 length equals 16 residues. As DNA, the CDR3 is TGTGCCTGGGGGCCCCGGGACAGGGGGTTGGGGACTGAAGCTTTCTTT. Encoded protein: CAWGPRDRGLGTEAFF.

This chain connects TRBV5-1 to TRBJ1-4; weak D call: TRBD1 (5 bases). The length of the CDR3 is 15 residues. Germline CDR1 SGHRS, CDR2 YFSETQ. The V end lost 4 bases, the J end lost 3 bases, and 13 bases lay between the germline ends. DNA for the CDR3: TGCGCCAGCAGCCTCCAGGGTGTTGCTAATGAAAAACTGTTTTTT. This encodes CASSLQGVANEKLFF.

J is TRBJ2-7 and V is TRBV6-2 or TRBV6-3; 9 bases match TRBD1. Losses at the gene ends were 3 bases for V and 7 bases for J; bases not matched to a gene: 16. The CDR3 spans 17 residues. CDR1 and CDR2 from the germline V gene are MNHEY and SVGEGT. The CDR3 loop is CASSYVLRGQGHREQYF. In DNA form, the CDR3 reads TGTGCCAGCAGTTATGTGTTACGAGGACAGGGGCATCGGGAGCAGTACTTC.

The CDR3 region is CAWSTGTSGGGPQYF. As DNA, the CDR3 is TGTGCCTGGAGTACGGGGACTAGCGGGGGGGGCCCCCAGTACTTC. The rearrangement links TRBV30 to TRBJ2-5; 16 bases are a match to TRBD2. With V trimmed by 2 bases and J by 9 bases, 6 bases remained unmatched. This CDR3 region has 15 residues. The V gene's germline CDR1 is GTSNPN and CDR2 SVGIG (reference sequence). Combining the CDR3 with reference TRBV30 and TRBJ2-5 gives the whole variable domain SQTIHQWPATLVQPVGSPLSLECTVEGTSNPNLYWYRQAAGRGLQLLFYSVGIGQISSEVPQNLSASRPQDRQFILSSKKLLLSDSGFYLCAWSTGTSGGGPQYFGPGTRLLVL.

The CDR3 coding sequence is TGCGCCAGCAGCACAGGTAGGGGCCGCGAGCAGTACTTC. It translates to CASSTGRGREQYF. The V and J genes are TRBV4-1 and TRBJ2-7; a weak D match, TRBD1 (5 bases). Per germline, CDR1 MGHRA and CDR2 YSYEKL. V lost 5 bases to trimming and J lost 6 bases, with 14 bases between them. CDR3 size: 13 residues.

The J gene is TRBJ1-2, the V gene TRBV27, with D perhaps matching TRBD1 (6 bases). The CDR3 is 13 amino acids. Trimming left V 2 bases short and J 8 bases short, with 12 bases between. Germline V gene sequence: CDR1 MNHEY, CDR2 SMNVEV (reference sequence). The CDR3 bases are TGTGCCAGCAGTTTAGGGAGGGGGTACGGCTACACCTTC. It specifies CASSLGRGYGYTF.

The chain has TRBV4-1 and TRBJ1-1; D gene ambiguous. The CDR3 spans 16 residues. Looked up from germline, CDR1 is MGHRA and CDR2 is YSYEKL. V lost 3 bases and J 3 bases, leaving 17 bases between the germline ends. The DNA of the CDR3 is TGCGCCAGCAGCCATTCTTCGCTTAGTACCGACACTGAAGCTTTCTTT. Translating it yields CASSHSSLSTDTEAFF.

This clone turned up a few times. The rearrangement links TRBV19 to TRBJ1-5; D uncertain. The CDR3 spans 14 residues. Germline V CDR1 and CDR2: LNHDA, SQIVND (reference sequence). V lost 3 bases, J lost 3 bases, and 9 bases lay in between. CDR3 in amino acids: CASSMSSNNQPQHF. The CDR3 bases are TGTGCCAGTAGTATGTCCAGTAACAATCAGCCCCAGCATTTT.

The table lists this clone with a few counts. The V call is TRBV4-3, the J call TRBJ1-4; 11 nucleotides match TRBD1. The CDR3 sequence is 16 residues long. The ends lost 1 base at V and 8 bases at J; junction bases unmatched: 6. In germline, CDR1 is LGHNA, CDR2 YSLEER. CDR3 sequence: CASSQGIGTGGEKLFF. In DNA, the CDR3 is TGCGCCAGCAGCCAAGGAATTGGGACAGGGGGAGAAAAACTGTTTTTT.

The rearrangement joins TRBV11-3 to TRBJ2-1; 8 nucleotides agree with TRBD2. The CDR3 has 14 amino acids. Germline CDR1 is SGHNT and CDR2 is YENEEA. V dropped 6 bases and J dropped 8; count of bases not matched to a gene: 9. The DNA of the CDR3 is TGTGCCAGCAGTTGGACTAGCCCAAGCGATGAGCAGTTCTTC. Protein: CASSWTSPSDEQFF.

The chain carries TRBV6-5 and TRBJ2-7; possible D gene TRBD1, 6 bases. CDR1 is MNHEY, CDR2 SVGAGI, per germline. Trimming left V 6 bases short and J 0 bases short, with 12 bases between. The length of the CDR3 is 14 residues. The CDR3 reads CASRLGHNSYEQYF. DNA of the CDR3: TGTGCCAGCAGATTGGGACACAACTCCTACGAGCAGTACTTC.

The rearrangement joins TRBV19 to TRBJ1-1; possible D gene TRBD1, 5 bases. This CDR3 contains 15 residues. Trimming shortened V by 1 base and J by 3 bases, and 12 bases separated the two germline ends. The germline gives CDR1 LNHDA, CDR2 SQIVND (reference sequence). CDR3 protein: CASSIGRGRDTEAFF. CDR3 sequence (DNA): TGTGCCAGTAGTATAGGGCGGGGGAGGGACACTGAAGCTTTCTTT.